The TCR beta chain described here comes from a study of T cells after yellow fever vaccination. The overall study: SMART-Seq v4 Ultra Low Input prepared the low-cell-number fractions.

Notes on the study in general: The secondary response showed a weaker magnitude and a faster peak, day 5 versus 15.

TCRdb itself ran the 5' RACE reads through MiXCR, one entry per CDR3 protein. The data hold tens of thousands of distinct CDR3 sequences, with just under 6.5% observed a single time. Per germline, CDR1 SGHKS and CDR2 YYEKEE (reference sequence). V lost 2 bases to trimming and J lost 0 bases, with 15 bases between them. The CDR3 length is 18 residues. The clonotype comes from a young man who received the YFV17D yellow fever vaccine. Here the sequenced sample was PBMCs, either bulk or a sorted T-cell subset (CD4+, CD8+, memory, or dextramer-sorted; not recorded which), taken on the day of the yellow fever booster vaccination. The J gene is TRBJ2-6, the V gene TRBV5-5; D is tentatively TRBD1 or TRBD2 (5 bases each). In nucleotides, the CDR3 is TGTGCCAGCAGCTTCGGGGACCCTAGTTCCTCTGGGGCCAACGTCCTGACTTTC. Protein: CASSFGDPSSSGANVLTF.